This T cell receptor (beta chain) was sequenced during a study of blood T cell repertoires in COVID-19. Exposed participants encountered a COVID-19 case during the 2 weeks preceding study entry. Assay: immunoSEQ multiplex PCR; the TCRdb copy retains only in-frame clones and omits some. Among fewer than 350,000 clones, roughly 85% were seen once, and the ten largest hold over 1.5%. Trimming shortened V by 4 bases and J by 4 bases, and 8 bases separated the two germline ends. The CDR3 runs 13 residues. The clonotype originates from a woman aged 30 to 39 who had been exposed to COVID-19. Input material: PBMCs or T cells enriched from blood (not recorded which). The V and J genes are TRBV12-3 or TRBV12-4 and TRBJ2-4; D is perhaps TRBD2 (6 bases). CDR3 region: CASSSAGKNIQYF. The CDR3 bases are TGTGCCAGCAGTTCCGCGGGGAAAAACATTCAGTACTTC.